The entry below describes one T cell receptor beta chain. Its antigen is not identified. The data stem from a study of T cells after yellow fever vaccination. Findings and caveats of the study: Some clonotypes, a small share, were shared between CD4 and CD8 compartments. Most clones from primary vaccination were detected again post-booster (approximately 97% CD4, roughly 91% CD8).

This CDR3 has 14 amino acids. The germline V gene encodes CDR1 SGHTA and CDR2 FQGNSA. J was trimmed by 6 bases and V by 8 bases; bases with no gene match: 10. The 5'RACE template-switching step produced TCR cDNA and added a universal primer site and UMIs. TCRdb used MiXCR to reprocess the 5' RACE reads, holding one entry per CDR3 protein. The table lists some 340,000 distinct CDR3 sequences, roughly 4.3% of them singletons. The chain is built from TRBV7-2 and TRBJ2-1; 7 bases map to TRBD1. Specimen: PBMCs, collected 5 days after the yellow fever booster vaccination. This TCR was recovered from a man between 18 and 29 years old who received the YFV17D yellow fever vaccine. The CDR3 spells CASGPTGWVNEQFF. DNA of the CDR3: TGTGCCAGCGGGCCGACAGGGTGGGTCAATGAGCAGTTCTTC.